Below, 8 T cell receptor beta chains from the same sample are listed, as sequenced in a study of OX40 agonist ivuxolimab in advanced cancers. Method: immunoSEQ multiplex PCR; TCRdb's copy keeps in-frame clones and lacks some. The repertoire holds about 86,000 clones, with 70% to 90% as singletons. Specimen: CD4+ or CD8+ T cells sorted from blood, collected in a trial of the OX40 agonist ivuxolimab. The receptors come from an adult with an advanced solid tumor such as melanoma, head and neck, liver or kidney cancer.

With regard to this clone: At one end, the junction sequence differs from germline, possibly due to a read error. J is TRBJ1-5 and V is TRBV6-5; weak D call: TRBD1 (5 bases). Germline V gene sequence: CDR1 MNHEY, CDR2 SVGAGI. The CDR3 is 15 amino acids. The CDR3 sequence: CAAEDNRGRNQPQHF. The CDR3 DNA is TGCGCAGCCGAGGACAATCGTGGGCGCAATCAGCCCCAGCATTTT.

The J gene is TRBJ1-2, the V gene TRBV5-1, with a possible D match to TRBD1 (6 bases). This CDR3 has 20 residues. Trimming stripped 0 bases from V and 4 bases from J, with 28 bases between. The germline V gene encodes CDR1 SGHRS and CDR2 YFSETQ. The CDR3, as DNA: TGCGCCAGCAGCTTGGTGTTTGGGGGGCGCCCGGGCCGGAGTTCCTATGGCTACACCTTC. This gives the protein CASSLVFGGRPGRSSYGYTF.

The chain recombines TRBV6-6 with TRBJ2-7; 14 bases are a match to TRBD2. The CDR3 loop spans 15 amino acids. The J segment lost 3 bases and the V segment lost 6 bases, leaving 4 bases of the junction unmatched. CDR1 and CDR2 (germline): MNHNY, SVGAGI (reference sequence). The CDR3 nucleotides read TGTGCCAGCAGGCCCGGGACTAGCGGGAGCTACGAGCAGTACTTC. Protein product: CASRPGTSGSYEQYF.

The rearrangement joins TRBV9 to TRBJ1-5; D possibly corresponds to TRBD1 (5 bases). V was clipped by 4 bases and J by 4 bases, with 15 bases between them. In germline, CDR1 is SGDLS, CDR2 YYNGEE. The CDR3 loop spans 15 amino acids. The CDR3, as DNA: TGTGCCAGCAGCCCCTACGACGGGGGTAATCAGCCCCAGCATTTT. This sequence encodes CASSPYDGGNQPQHF.

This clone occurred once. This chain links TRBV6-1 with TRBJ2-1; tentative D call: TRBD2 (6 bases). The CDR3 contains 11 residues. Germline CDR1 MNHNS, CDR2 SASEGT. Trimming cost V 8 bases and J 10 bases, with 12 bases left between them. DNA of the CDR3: TGTGCCAGCGAGCGACTAGTAGAGCAGTTCTTC. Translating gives CASERLVEQFF.

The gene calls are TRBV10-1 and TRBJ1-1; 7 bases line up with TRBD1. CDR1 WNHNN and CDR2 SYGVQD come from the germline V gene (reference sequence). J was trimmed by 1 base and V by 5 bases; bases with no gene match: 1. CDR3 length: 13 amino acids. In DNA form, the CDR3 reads TGCGCCAGCAGTTGGGACAGGAACACTGAAGCTTTCTTT. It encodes CASSWDRNTEAFF.

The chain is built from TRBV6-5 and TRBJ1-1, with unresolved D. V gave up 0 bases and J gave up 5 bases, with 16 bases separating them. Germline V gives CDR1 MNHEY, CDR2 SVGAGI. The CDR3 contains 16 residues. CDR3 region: CASSYSNSPLRTEAFF. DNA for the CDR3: TGTGCCAGCAGTTACTCGAATAGCCCTTTAAGAACTGAAGCTTTCTTT.

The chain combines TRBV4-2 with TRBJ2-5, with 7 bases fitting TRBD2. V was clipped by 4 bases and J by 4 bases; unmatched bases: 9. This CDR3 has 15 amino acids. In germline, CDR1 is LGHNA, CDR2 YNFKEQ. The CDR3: CASSRSAGIGETQYF. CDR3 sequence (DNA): TGTGCCAGCAGCCGGTCAGCGGGGATAGGAGAGACCCAGTACTTC.